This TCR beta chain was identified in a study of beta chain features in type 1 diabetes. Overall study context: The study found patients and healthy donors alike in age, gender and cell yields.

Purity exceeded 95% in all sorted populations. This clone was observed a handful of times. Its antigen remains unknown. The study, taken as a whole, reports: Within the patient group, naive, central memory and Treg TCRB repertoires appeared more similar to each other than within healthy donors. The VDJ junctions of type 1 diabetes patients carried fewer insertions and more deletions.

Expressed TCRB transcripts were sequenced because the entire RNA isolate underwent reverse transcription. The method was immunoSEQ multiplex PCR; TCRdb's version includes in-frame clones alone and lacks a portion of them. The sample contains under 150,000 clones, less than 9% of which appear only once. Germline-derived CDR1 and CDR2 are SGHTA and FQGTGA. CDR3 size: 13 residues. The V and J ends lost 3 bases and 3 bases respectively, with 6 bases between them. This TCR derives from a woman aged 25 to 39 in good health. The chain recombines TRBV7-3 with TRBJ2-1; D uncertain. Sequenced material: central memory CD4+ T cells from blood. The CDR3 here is CASSFGLYNEQFF. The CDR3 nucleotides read TGTGCCAGCAGCTTCGGTCTCTACAATGAGCAGTTCTTC. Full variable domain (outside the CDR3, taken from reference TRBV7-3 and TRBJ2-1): GAGVSQTPSNKVTEKGKYVELRCDPISGHTALYWYRQSLGQGPEFLIYFQGTGAADDSGLPNDRFFAVRPEGSVSTLKIQRTERGDSAVYLCASSFGLYNEQFFGPGTRLTVL.